These 30 T cell receptor beta chains were all obtained from the same sample, sequenced in a study of shared clonotypes between healthy human individuals. TCRdb's copy holds only in-frame clones and misses some; the assay was immunoSEQ multiplex PCR. The sample holds about 1 million clones; approximately 76% are singletons and the top ten take roughly 1.4%. The sequenced material came from memory CD4+ T cells sorted from blood. Subset reported: CD45RA-negative fraction. Every receptor here comes from a man in his late teens or twenties in good health.

The V call is TRBV6-6, the J call TRBJ2-2, with TRBD2 as a possible D gene (5 bases). The length of the CDR3 is 14 residues. V was shortened by 8 bases and J by 7 bases, with 17 bases between the two germline ends. Germline loops: CDR1 MNHNY, CDR2 SVGAGI (reference sequence). The CDR3 DNA reads as TGTGCCAGCTTCCCGCGAGGGTCGGGCGGGGAGCTGTTTTTT. Its translation is CASFPRGSGGELFF.

V gene TRBV28 combines with J gene TRBJ2-7, with TRBD2 as a possible D gene (5 bases). Trimming removed 3 bases at V and 4 bases at J, with 16 bases between. The CDR3 runs to 15 residues. The germline V gene has CDR1 MDHEN and CDR2 SYDVKM. The DNA of the CDR3 is TGTGCCAGCAGTTTCTCTTTTATCGGGATTTACGAGCAGTACTTC. It specifies CASSFSFIGIYEQYF.

The genes are TRBV5-4 and TRBJ2-3; the match to TRBD2 covers 11 bases. The V and J ends lost 4 bases and 2 bases, in that order; junction bases with no gene match: 6. This CDR3 region has 16 residues. Looked up from germline, CDR1 is SGHNT and CDR2 is YYREEE (reference sequence). CDR3 residues: CASSKVAGGFTDTQYF. CDR3 sequence (DNA): TGTGCCAGCAGCAAGGTAGCGGGAGGGTTCACAGATACGCAGTATTTT.

The V gene is TRBV4-2, the J gene TRBJ2-3, with 12 nucleotides matching TRBD2. The CDR3 covers 16 residues. The J segment lost 5 bases and the V segment lost 5 bases, leaving 8 bases of the junction unmatched. Germline V gene lookup returns CDR1 LGHNA and CDR2 YNFKEQ. CDR3: CASSTHPGLAGDTQYF. In nucleotides, the CDR3 is TGTGCCAGCAGCACACACCCGGGACTAGCGGGAGATACGCAGTATTTT.

This clone was counted a few times. This rearrangement joins TRBV11-2 to TRBJ1-2; 10 bases map to TRBD1. The V and J ends lost 5 bases and 8 bases, in that order; junction bases with no gene match: 14. Germline-derived CDR1 and CDR2 are SGHAT and FQNNGV. The CDR3 consists of 16 residues. The CDR3 region has the DNA TGTGCCAGCAGCCACGGGACAGGGGCGTATGAATGGGGCTACACCTTC. Translating it yields CASSHGTGAYEWGYTF.

On this clone: This may arise from a read error, as a much more abundant clone is one base away. The chain recombines TRBV28 with TRBJ1-5; D uncertain. The V and J ends lost 3 bases and 0 bases respectively, with 3 bases between them. The length of the CDR3 is 13 residues. In germline, CDR1 is MDHEN, CDR2 SYDVKM. The CDR3 spells CASSFDSNQPQHF. The CDR3 nucleotides are TGTGCCAGCAGTTTTGATAGCAATCAGCCCCAGCATTTT. The full variable domain, its missing parts supplied by reference TRBV28 and TRBJ1-5, is DVKVTQSSRYLVKRTGEKVFLECVQDMDHENMFWYRQDPGLGLRLIYFSYDVKMKEKGDIPEGYSVSREKKERFSLILESASTNQTSMYLCASSFDSNQPQHFGDGTRLSIL.

The rearrangement links TRBV2 to TRBJ1-3; a weak D match, TRBD1 (6 bases). The CDR3 sequence is 13 residues long. The germline V gene encodes CDR1 SNHLY and CDR2 FYNNEI. The ends were cut back, 5 bases at V and 4 bases at J, with 9 bases in the middle. As DNA, the CDR3 is TGTGCCAGCAGTTCACAGGGCGGAAACACCATATATTTT. Encoded protein: CASSSQGGNTIYF.

This chain joins TRBV29-1 and TRBJ1-4; a possible D gene is TRBD1 (6 bases). Deletions cut 4 bases from V and 7 bases from J, with 10 bases between. The germline gives CDR1 SQVTM, CDR2 ANQGSEA. The CDR3 contains 12 residues. The CDR3 bases are TGCAGCGTTGCCAGGGGAGGTGAAAAACTGTTTTTT. It yields the protein CSVARGGEKLFF.

The chain combines TRBV10-3 with TRBJ2-3; possible D gene TRBD2, 7 bases. CDR3 length: 14 residues. Germline CDR1 is ENHRY and CDR2 is SYGVKD. Trimming removed 11 bases at V and 2 bases at J, with 17 bases between. Here the CDR3 DNA reads TGTGCCTCCAATCAGGCGGGGGCCACAGATACGCAGTATTTT. This codes for CASNQAGATDTQYF.

The rearrangement links TRBV2 to TRBJ1-1; TRBD1 matches at 7 bases. The V gene end was trimmed by 6 bases and the J gene end by 3 bases; junction bases not matched to a gene: 10. Per germline, CDR1 SNHLY and CDR2 FYNNEI. CDR3 length equals 15 residues. The CDR3 nucleotides read TGTGCCAGCAGAGGACAGGCGGCCCCGGACACTGAAGCTTTCTTT. It specifies CASRGQAAPDTEAFF.

CDR3 DNA: TGTGCCAGCAGCTTAGTAAGCGGGAGGGGAGATACGCAGTATTTT. Translating gives CASSLVSGRGDTQYF. This chain uses TRBV7-9 with TRBJ2-3, with 10 bases that match TRBD2. V lost 1 base to trimming and J lost 5 bases; unmatched junction nucleotides: 3. The CDR3 covers 15 residues. The germline CDR1 and CDR2 sequences are SEHNR and FQNEAQ (reference sequence).

This chain joins TRBV6-9 and TRBJ1-1; 8 nucleotides match TRBD1. The CDR3 extends over 16 amino acids. The ends lost 4 bases at V and 2 bases at J; junction bases unmatched: 9. CDR1 is MNHGY, CDR2 SVAAGI, per germline. The CDR3 loop is CASSCFRGLVNTEAFF. The DNA of the CDR3 is TGTGCCAGCAGTTGTTTCAGGGGGCTAGTAAACACTGAAGCTTTCTTT.

The CDR3 DNA is TGTGCCATCAGTGAGGCAGGGGGTAACACTGAAGCTTTCTTT. Translation: CAISEAGGNTEAFF. The V and J genes are TRBV10-3 and TRBJ1-1; 7 nucleotides align to TRBD1. Per the germline V gene, CDR1 is ENHRY and CDR2 is SYGVKD. V was pared by 2 bases and J by 2 bases, with 2 bases of the junction left unmatched. The CDR3 runs to 14 residues.

This clone was recorded many times. This rearrangement joins TRBV7-9 to TRBJ1-2; no firm D call. This CDR3 has 13 amino acids. V was cut by 4 bases and J by 2 bases, with 8 bases left in between. The germline V gene encodes CDR1 SEHNR and CDR2 FQNEAQ (reference sequence). The CDR3 region is CASSSSLNYGYTF. In DNA form, the CDR3 reads TGTGCCAGCAGCTCATCTCTGAACTATGGCTACACCTTC.

On this clone itself: This sample includes further DNA sequences coding for the same CDR3. This rearrangement joins TRBV5-4 to TRBJ2-3; D remains ambiguous. The germline V gene has CDR1 SGHNT and CDR2 YYREEE (reference sequence). This CDR3 is 14 amino acids long. V was shortened by 3 bases and J by 0 bases, with 8 bases between the two germline ends. In DNA form, the CDR3 reads TGTGCCAGCAGCTCGGGTGGAAGCACAGATACGCAGTATTTT. This codes for CASSSGGSTDTQYF.

Concerning this clone itself: At the DNA level, this CDR3 is encoded by other sequences in the same sample as well. This CDR3 is CASSIDSYTQYF. The CDR3 DNA reads TGTGCCAGTAGTATCGACTCTTATACGCAGTATTTT. The rearrangement uses TRBV19 and TRBJ2-3; D remains ambiguous. Germline V gene data show CDR1 as LNHDA and CDR2 as SQIVND (reference sequence). Trimming pared 3 bases from V and 7 bases from J, leaving 8 bases between. The CDR3 is 12 residues long.

With regard to this clone: This may come from a read error, since a much larger clone is one base off. The same CDR3 also results from other DNA sequences found in this sample. The chain couples TRBV11-2 to TRBJ2-3; perhaps TRBD2 as D (6 bases). Germline V gene sequence: CDR1 SGHAT, CDR2 FQNNGV. V gave up 0 bases and J gave up 3 bases, with 7 bases separating them. The CDR3 is 14 amino acids. The CDR3 is CASSLEGLTDTQYF. The CDR3 DNA reads as TGTGCCAGCAGCTTAGAGGGACTTACAGATACGCAGTATTTT.

J is TRBJ1-2 and V is TRBV18; D is uncertain. The length of the CDR3 is 15 residues. With 2 bases removed from V and 0 bases from J, the gap between germline ends came to 10 bases. Germline CDR1 and CDR2: KGHSH and LQKENI. CDR3: CASSPGLNTNYGYTF. As DNA, the CDR3 is TGTGCCAGCTCACCAGGGTTGAACACTAACTATGGCTACACCTTC.

This rearrangement joins TRBV6-5 to TRBJ1-1; no reliable D call. Deletions cut 2 bases from V and 0 bases from J, with 10 bases between. Germline CDR1 and CDR2: MNHEY and SVGAGI. This CDR3 region has 15 residues. As DNA, the CDR3 is TGTGCCAGCAGTTACGGACGAAACTTGAACACTGAAGCTTTCTTT. It codes for CASSYGRNLNTEAFF.

V and J are TRBV5-8 and TRBJ2-5, with D perhaps matching TRBD1 or TRBD2 (5 bases each). There are 15 residues in the CDR3. In germline, CDR1 is SGHTS, CDR2 YDEGEE. V was clipped by 5 bases and J by 2 bases, with 16 bases between them. As DNA, the CDR3 is TGTGCCAGCAGTAAGACCGGGACGGTTCAAGAGACCCAGTACTTC. Its protein is CASSKTGTVQETQYF.

To note about this clone: Distinct nucleotide sequences in the sample also encode this CDR3. The gene calls are TRBV20-1 and TRBJ1-1; D is undetermined. Germline V gene sequence: CDR1 DFQATT, CDR2 SNEGSKA (reference sequence). CDR3 length: 10 residues. V was shortened by 3 bases and J by 3 bases, with 2 bases between the two germline ends. DNA for the CDR3: TGCAGTGCTAGCCACACTGAAGCTTTCTTT. Protein: CSASHTEAFF.

The V and J genes are TRBV5-6 and TRBJ1-2; the D gene is possibly TRBD1 (5 bases). CDR3 size: 14 residues. Trimming pared 4 bases from V and 5 bases from J, leaving 15 bases between. Looked up from germline, CDR1 is SGHDT and CDR2 is YYEEEE. DNA of the CDR3: TGTGCCAGCAGCCTGGGACGTGTCAAATATGGCTACACCTTC. Its protein product is CASSLGRVKYGYTF.

The chain couples TRBV30 to TRBJ1-5; D remains unclear. CDR1 and CDR2 (germline): GTSNPN, SVGIG (reference sequence). This CDR3 is 13 amino acids long. Trimming pared 2 bases from V and 2 bases from J, leaving 7 bases between. Written as DNA, the CDR3 is TGTGCCTGGAGTCCTGGGGGCAATCAGCCCCAGCATTTT. This sequence encodes CAWSPGGNQPQHF.

The rearrangement uses TRBV10-1 and TRBJ1-6; tentatively, D is TRBD1 (6 bases). Germline loops: CDR1 WNHNN, CDR2 SYGVQD (reference sequence). The CDR3 has 16 residues. V lost 7 bases to trimming and J lost 7 bases, with 20 bases between them. In nucleotides, the CDR3 is TGCGCCAGCACTCGCACGGACAGATACACAAATTCACCCCTCCACTTT. This gives the protein CASTRTDRYTNSPLHF.

The chain recombines TRBV6-5 with TRBJ2-1; 10 bases align to TRBD1. V lost 6 bases and J lost 4; bases outside the gene matches: 6. Per germline, CDR1 MNHEY and CDR2 SVGAGI. This CDR3 spans 15 amino acids. CDR3 in amino acids: CASSPGQGTYNEQFF. In DNA, the CDR3 is TGTGCCAGCAGCCCGGGACAGGGGACTTACAATGAGCAGTTCTTC.

This clone has just a few counts. The V gene is TRBV2, the J gene TRBJ2-1; D unclear. V was pared by 1 base and J by 4 bases, with 8 bases between. The CDR3 is made up of 14 amino acids. Germline loops: CDR1 SNHLY, CDR2 FYNNEI. The CDR3: CASSEEGYYNEQFF. CDR3 DNA sequence: TGTGCCAGCAGTGAAGAGGGCTATTACAATGAGCAGTTCTTC. The whole variable domain, filled in from reference TRBV2 and TRBJ2-1, reads EPEVTQTPSHQVTQMGQEVILRCVPISNHLYFYWYRQILGQKVEFLVSFYNNEISEKSEIFDDQFSVERPDGSNFTLKIRSTKLEDSAMYFCASSEEGYYNEQFFGPGTRLTVL.

This chain links TRBV7-2 with TRBJ1-1; a weak D match, TRBD1 (5 bases). V lost 2 bases and J lost 6, with 13 bases in between. This CDR3 region has 14 residues. Germline lookup yields CDR1 SGHTA and CDR2 FQGNSA. The CDR3, as DNA: TGTGCCAGCAGCTTAAGGCCGGGGGGAGCTGAAGCTTTCTTT. It specifies CASSLRPGGAEAFF.

The CDR3 nucleotides read TGTGCCAGCAAAACGGGGACGGCGAACACCGGGGAGCTGTTTTTT. Protein: CASKTGTANTGELFF. The rearrangement joins TRBV28 to TRBJ2-2; D is tentatively TRBD1 or TRBD2 (5 bases each). The germline V gene has CDR1 MDHEN and CDR2 SYDVKM. V lost 7 bases and J lost 0, with 12 bases in between. The CDR3 contains 15 residues.

This clone appeared once. The identical CDR3 is also encoded by other nucleotide sequences in the sample. The V and J genes are TRBV5-1 and TRBJ2-7; D possibly uses TRBD1 or TRBD2 (5 bases each). The CDR3 sequence is 13 residues long. Looked up from germline, CDR1 is SGHRS and CDR2 is YFSETQ. The V gene lost 5 bases and the J gene lost 2 bases, with 11 bases spanning the gap. The CDR3 here is CASSRDGAYEQYF. The CDR3 region has the DNA TGCGCCAGCAGTAGGGACGGGGCCTACGAGCAGTACTTC.

The chain carries TRBV11-2 and TRBJ2-7, with TRBD1 identical over 7 bases. V lost 5 bases, J lost 2 bases, and 12 bases stayed unmatched. Per germline, CDR1 SGHAT and CDR2 FQNNGV. There are 16 residues in the CDR3. The CDR3 bases are TGTGCCAGCAGCGACTACAGGGGTCAGACCACCTACGAGCAGTACTTC. Translated: CASSDYRGQTTYEQYF.